This T cell receptor (beta chain) was captured in a study of blood T cell repertoires in COVID-19. Method: immunoSEQ multiplex PCR; TCRdb's copy keeps in-frame clones and lacks some. This table holds fewer than 200,000 clones, around 83% found once. The V and J ends lost 2 bases and 7 bases, in that order; junction bases with no gene match: 11. This CDR3 has 17 residues. Germline V gene lookup returns CDR1 LNHNV and CDR2 YYDKDF (reference sequence). Patients in Seattle were enrolled during active infection, then followed longitudinally. The chain links TRBV15 to TRBJ2-1, with 10 bases fitting TRBD1. This receptor was taken from a woman between 65 and 79 years old with COVID-19, enrolled during active disease. Sequencing used peripheral blood. As DNA, the CDR3 is TGTGCCACCAGCAGACTCACGACAGGGGGCCGGAGGAATGAGCAGTTCTTC. Translated: CATSRLTTGGRRNEQFF.